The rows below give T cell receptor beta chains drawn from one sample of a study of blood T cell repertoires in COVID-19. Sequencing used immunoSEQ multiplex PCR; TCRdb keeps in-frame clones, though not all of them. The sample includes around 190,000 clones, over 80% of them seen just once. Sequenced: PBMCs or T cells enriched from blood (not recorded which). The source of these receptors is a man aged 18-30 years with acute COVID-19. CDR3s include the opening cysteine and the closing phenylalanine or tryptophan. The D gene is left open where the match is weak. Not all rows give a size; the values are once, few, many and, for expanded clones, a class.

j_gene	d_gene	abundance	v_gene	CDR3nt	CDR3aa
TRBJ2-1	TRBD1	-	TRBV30	TGTGCCTGGAGTGTCGGACAGGGGGCCAGCAATGAGCAGTTCTTC	CAWSVGQGASNEQFF
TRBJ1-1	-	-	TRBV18	TGTGCCAGCTCACCACAGACAGAGAACACTGAAGCTTTCTTT	CASSPQTENTEAFF
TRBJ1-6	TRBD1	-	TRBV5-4	TGTGCCAGCAGCTCCGACAGGGGTTATTCACCCCTCCACTTT	CASSSDRGYSPLHF
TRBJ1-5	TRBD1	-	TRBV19	TGTGCCAGTAGTATGACAGGGAATAGCAATCAGCCCCAGCATTTT	CASSMTGNSNQPQHF
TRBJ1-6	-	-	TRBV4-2	TGTGCCAGCAGCCAAGAGGAGCAGTATAATTCACCCCTCCACTTT	CASSQEEQYNSPLHF
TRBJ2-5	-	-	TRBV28	TGTGCCAGCAGTTTGGTAGCAGGGCGGCAAGAGACCCAGTACTTC	CASSLVAGRQETQYF
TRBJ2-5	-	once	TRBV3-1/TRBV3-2	TGTGCCAGCAGCCAAGGTCCAGCAGGCGAGACCCAGTACTTC	CASSQGPAGETQYF
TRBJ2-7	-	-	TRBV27	TGTGCCAGCAGTTTGGGGGGTTCCTACGAGCAGTACTTC	CASSLGGSYEQYF
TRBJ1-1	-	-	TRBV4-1	TGCGCCAGCAGCCAAGATCCCGACATGAACACTGAAGCTTTCTTT	CASSQDPDMNTEAFF
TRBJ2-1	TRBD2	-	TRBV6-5	TGTGCCAGCAGACTAGCGGGAGACAATGAGCAGTTCTTC	CASRLAGDNEQFF
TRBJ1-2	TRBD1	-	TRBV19	TGTGCCAGTAGTATCGGGACAGGGGTTTCGGGGTATGGCTACACCTTC	CASSIGTGVSGYGYTF
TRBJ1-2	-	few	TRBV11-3	TGTGCCAGCAGCTTCAGGGGTCACTATGGCTACACCTTC	CASSFRGHYGYTF
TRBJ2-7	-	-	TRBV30	TGTGCCTGGCATACTCCGGGTCACCGCTACGAGCAGTACTTC	CAWHTPGHRYEQYF
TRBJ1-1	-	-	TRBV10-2	TGCGCCAGCAGTGCAGTACCACAGAACACTGAAGCTTTCTTT	CASSAVPQNTEAFF
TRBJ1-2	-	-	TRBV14	TGTGCCAGCAGCCAGGCCAGGAGGTATGGCTACACCTTC	CASSQARRYGYTF
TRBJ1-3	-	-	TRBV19	TGTGCCAGTAGTATCGGGGGAGACGGAAACACCATATATTTT	CASSIGGDGNTIYF
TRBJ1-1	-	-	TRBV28	TGTGCCAGCAGTTTAGCCAGGGGCCAATGGAACACTGAAGCTTTCTTT	CASSLARGQWNTEAFF
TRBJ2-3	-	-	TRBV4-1	TGCGCCAGCAGCCAAACCCGAGAGGGAGGCTTGACAGATACGCAGTATTTT	CASSQTREGGLTDTQYF
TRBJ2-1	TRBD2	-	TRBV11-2	TGTGCCAGCACCCCGCCAGGACTAGGCTACAATGAGCAGTTCTTC	CASTPPGLGYNEQFF
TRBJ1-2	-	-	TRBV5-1	TGCGCCAGCAGCTTGGAGCAGCGAAAGTATGGCTACACCTTC	CASSLEQRKYGYTF
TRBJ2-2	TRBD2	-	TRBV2	TGTGCCAGCGACACTAGCGGGAGGGCATCCGGGGAGCTGTTTTTT	CASDTSGRASGELFF
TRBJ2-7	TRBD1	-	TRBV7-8	TGTGCCAGCAGCTTCCGGGACAGGGTGCCCTACGAGCAGTACTTC	CASSFRDRVPYEQYF
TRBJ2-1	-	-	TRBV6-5	TGTGCCAGCAACACACCTCGGACAGCCGCCAATGAGCAGTTCTTC	CASNTPRTAANEQFF
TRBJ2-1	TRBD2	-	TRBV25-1	TGTGCCAGCAGTGAATACCCGGCTAGCGGGAGCTCCTACAATGAGCAGTTCTTC	CASSEYPASGSSYNEQFF
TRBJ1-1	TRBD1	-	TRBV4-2	TGTGCCAGCAGCCAACTATACCGGACAGGGCACACTGAAGCTTTCTTT	CASSQLYRTGHTEAFF
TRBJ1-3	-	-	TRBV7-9	TGTGCCAGCAGCGCAACAGGGATGGGAAACACCATATATTTT	CASSATGMGNTIYF
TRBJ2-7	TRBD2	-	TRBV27	TGTGCCAGCAGTCGTAGCGGGAGTCTGTCCTACGAGCAGTACTTC	CASSRSGSLSYEQYF
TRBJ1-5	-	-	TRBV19	TGTGCCAGTAGTATGGAGGGATATAGCAATCAGCCCCAGCATTTT	CASSMEGYSNQPQHF
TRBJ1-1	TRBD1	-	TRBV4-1	TGCGCCAGCAGCCAACCGAAGAAGGGGGCCATGAACACTGAAGCTTTCTTT	CASSQPKKGAMNTEAFF
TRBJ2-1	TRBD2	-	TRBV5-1	TGCGCCAGCACCACACCGGGACTAGACAGAAATGAGCAGTTCTTC	CASTTPGLDRNEQFF
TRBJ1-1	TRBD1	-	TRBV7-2	TGTGCCAGCAGCATTACCGGGACAGGGACTGAAGCTTTCTTT	CASSITGTGTEAFF
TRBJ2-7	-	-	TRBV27	TGTGCCAGCAGCAGCCCGGACTCCTGGGAGCAGTACTTC	CASSSPDSWEQYF
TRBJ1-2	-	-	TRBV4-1	TGCGCCAGCAGCCTCGATCGGTTCGGCTATGGCTACACCTTC	CASSLDRFGYGYTF
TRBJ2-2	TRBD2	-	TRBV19	TGTGCCAGGACCCGACTAGCGGGGCGCACCGGGGAGCTGTTTTTT	CARTRLAGRTGELFF
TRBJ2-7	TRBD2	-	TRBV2	TGTGCCAGCAGTCCAAATCTAGCGGGGGACTCCTACGAGCAGTACTTC	CASSPNLAGDSYEQYF
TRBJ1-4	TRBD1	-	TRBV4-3	TGCGCCAGCAGCCAAGATCCGAGGGGGCGAGGGGAAAAACTGTTTTTT	CASSQDPRGRGEKLFF
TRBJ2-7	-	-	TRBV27	TGTGCCAGCAGTTTATCCCTCTCCTACGAGCAGTACTTC	CASSLSLSYEQYF
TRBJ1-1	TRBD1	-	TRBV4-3	TGCGCCAGCAGCCAAGATAGTAAGGGGGCGGGCACTGAAGCTTTCTTT	CASSQDSKGAGTEAFF
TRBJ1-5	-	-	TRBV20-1	TGCAGTGCTAGTTGGCGGCCTAGCAATCAGCCCCAGCATTTT	CSASWRPSNQPQHF
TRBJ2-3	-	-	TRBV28	TGTGCCTACCGGGGGAGTAACACAGATACGCAGTATTTT	CAYRGSNTDTQYF
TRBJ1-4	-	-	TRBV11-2	TGTGCCAGCAGCACCACGACAGGCTCGGGTGAAAAACTGTTTTTT	CASSTTTGSGEKLFF
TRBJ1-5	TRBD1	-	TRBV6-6	TGTGCCAGCAGCCAGACAGGGTCCAATCAGCCCCAGCATTTT	CASSQTGSNQPQHF
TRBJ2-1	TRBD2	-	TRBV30	TGTGCCTGGATAGCTACTAGCGGGAGTCTAATTACCAATGAGCAGTTCTTC	CAWIATSGSLITNEQFF
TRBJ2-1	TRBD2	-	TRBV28	TGTGCCAGCAGTTACCGGGGGGGGCCAGTCTATGAGCAGTTCTTC	CASSYRGGPVYEQFF
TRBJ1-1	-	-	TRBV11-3	TGTGCCAGCAGCTCCGGAGGTACTGAAGCTTTCTTT	CASSSGGTEAFF
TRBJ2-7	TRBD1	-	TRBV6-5	TGTGCCAGCCAAAAAGGGACAGGGGGCTACGAGCAGTACTTC	CASQKGTGGYEQYF
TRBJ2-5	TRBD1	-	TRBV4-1	TGCGCCAGCAGCCAAGCGGACAGGGACCTCGGAGAGACCCAGTACTTC	CASSQADRDLGETQYF
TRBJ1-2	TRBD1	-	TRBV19	TGTGCCAGTACCTTGGACAGGGCTTCCTATGGCTACACCTTC	CASTLDRASYGYTF
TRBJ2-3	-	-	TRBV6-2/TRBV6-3	TGTGCCAGCAGTTACGGCGGCGACACAGATACGCAGTATTTT	CASSYGGDTDTQYF
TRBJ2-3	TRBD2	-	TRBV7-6	TGTGCCAGCAGCCAGTTAGGAGGCGGGAGTGTCACAGATACGCAGTATTTT	CASSQLGGGSVTDTQYF
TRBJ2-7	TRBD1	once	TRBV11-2	TGTGCCAGCAGCGGCTGGGGACAGGGTAGCGAGCAGTACTTC	CASSGWGQGSEQYF
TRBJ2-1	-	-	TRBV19	TGTGCCAGTAGTATAGGGCCTGAGCAGTTCTTC	CASSIGPEQFF
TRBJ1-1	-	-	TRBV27	TGTGCCAGCAGTTGGACCGGACAGCAGAACACTGAAGCTTTCTTT	CASSWTGQQNTEAFF
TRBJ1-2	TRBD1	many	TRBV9	TGTGCCAGCAGCGCCCGGACAGGAACTAACTATGGCTACACCTTC	CASSARTGTNYGYTF
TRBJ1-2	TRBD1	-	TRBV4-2	TGTGCCAGCAGCCAAGGACAGGGGGCGGACTATGGCTACACCTTC	CASSQGQGADYGYTF